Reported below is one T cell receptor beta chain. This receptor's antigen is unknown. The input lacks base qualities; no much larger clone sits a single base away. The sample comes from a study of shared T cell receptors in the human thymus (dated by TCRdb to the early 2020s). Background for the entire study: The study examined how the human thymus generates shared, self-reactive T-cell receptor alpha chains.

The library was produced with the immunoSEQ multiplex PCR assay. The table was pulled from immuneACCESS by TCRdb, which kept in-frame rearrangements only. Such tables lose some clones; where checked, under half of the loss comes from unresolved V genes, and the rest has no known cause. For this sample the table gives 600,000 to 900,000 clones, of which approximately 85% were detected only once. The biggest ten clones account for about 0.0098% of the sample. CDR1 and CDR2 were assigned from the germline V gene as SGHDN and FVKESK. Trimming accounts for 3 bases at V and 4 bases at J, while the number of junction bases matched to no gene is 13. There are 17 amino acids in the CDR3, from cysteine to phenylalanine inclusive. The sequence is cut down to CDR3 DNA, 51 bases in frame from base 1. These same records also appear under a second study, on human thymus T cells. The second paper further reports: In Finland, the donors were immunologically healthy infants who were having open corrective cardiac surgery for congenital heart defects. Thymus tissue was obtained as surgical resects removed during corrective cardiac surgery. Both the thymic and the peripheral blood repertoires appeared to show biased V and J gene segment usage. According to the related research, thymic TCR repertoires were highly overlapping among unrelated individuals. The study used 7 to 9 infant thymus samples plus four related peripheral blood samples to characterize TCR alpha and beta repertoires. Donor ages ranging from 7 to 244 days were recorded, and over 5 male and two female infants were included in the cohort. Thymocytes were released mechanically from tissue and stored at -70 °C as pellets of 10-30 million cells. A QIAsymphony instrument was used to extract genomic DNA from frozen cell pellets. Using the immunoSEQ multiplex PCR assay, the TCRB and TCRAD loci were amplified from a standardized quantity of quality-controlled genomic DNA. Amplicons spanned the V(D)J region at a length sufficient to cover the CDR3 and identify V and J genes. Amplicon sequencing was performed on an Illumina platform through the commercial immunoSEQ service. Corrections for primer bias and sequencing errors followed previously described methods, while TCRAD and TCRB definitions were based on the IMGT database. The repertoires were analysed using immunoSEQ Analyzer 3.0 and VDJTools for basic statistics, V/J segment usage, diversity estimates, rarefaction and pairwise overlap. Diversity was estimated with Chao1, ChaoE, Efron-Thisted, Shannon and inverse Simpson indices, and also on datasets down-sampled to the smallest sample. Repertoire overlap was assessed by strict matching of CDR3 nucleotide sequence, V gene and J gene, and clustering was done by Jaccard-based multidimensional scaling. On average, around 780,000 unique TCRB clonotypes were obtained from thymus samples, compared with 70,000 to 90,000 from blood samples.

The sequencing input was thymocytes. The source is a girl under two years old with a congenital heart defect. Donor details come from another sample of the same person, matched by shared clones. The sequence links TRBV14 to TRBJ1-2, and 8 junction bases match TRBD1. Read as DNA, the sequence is TGTGCCAGCAGCCACCAGGACAGGGAACAGCAGTGCTATGGCTACACCTTC. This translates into CASSHQDREQQCYGYTF.